The T cell receptor (beta chain) described here comes from a study of early T cells in non-severe SARS-CoV-2 infection. Germline V gene lookup returns CDR1 SQVTM and CDR2 ANQGSEA. V lost 1 base and J 2 bases, leaving 12 bases between the germline ends. This CDR3 region has 14 residues. Individual cDNA molecules carried attached unique molecular identifiers. One entry per CDR3 protein, called by TCRdb with MiXCR from the 5' RACE reads. In the table there are tens of thousands of distinct CDR3 sequences, about 23% of which are singletons. The origin of this receptor is an adult who was a healthcare worker with PCR-confirmed SARS-CoV-2 infection or an uninfected control (not recorded which). The chain combines TRBV29-1 with TRBJ2-7, with D possibly matching TRBD2 (6 bases). The sequencing used whole blood, collected at baseline. In nucleotides, the CDR3 is TGCAGCGTTGAAGCGGGCGCGGGGACCTACGAGCAGTACTTC. This sequence encodes CSVEAGAGTYEQYF.